This TCR beta chain was sequenced for a study of beta chain features in type 1 diabetes. Study context: No patient-donor differences in age, gender, total cells or subset yield.

Study-level findings and limits: When Type 1 diabetes patients were examined, their TCRB CDR3s proved moderately but significantly shorter in all four CD4+ subsets.

CD45RO/CCR7/CD25/CD127/CD95/CD27 staining was used to isolate CD4+ naive, central memory, regulatory and stem cell-like memory cells by sorting. Since all of the isolated RNA was reverse transcribed, expressed TCRB transcripts were what got sequenced. Generated by immunoSEQ multiplex PCR, the TCRdb table keeps only in-frame clones and is missing some. Here the sample spans nearly 700,000 clones, around an eighth being singletons. A word on this clone: Its cognate antigen is unknown.

The junction had 10 bases not matched to a gene; V was cut back by 4 bases and J by 0 bases. The CDR3 covers 17 residues. Germline assignment: CDR1 SGHDT and CDR2 YYEEEE. J is TRBJ2-1 and V is TRBV5-6; the match to TRBD1 covers 7 bases. The clonotype comes from a young man with type 1 diabetes. Material for sequencing was naive CD4+ T cells from blood. Here the CDR3 DNA reads TGTGCCAGCAGCGAATCGAGACAGGGTAGCTCCTACAATGAGCAGTTCTTC. Translating gives CASSESRQGSSYNEQFF.